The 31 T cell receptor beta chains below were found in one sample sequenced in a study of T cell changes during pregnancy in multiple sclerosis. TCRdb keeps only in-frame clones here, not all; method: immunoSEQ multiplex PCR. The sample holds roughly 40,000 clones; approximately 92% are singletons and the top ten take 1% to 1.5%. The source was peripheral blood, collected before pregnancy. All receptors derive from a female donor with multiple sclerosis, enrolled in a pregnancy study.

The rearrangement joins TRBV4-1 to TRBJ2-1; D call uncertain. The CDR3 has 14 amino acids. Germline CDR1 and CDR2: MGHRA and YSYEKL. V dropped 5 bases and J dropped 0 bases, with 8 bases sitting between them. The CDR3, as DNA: TGCGCCAGCAGCTTCGCTAGCTCCTACAATGAGCAGTTCTTC. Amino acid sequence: CASSFASSYNEQFF.

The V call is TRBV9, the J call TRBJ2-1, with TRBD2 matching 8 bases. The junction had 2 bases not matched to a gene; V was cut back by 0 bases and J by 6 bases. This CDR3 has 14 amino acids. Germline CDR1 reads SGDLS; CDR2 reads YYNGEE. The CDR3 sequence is CASSVAGGANEQFF. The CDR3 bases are TGTGCCAGCAGCGTAGCGGGGGGGGCCAATGAGCAGTTCTTC.

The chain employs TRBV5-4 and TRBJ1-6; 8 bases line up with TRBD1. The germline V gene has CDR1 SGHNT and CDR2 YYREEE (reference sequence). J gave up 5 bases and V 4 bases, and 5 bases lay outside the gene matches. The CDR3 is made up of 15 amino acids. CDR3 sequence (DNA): TGTGCCAGCAGCCTAGGACAGGGCAATAATTCACCCCTCCACTTT. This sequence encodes CASSLGQGNNSPLHF.

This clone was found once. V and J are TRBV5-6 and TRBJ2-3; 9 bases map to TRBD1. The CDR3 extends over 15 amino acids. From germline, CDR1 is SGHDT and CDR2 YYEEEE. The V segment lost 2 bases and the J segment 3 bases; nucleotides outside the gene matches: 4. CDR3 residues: CASSFRDRVTDTQYF. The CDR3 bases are TGTGCCAGCAGCTTCCGGGACAGGGTAACAGATACGCAGTATTTT.

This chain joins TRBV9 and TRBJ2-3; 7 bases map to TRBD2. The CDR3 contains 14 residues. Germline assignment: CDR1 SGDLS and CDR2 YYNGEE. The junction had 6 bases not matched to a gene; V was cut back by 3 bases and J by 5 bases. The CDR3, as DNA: TGTGCCAGCAGCGAGGCGGGAGCGAGAGATACGCAGTATTTT. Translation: CASSEAGARDTQYF.

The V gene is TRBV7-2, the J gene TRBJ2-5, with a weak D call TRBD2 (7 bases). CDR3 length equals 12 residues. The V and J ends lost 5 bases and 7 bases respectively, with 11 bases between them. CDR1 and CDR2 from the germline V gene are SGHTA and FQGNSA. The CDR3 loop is CASSMRGGTQYF. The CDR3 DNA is TGTGCCAGCAGCATGAGGGGGGGGACCCAGTACTTC.

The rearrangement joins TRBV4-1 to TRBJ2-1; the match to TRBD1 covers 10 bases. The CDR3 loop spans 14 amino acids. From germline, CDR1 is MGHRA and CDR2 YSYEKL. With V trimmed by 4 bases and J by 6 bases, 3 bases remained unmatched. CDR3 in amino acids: CASSPGDRGNEQFF. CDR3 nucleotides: TGCGCCAGCAGCCCCGGGGACAGGGGCAATGAGCAGTTCTTC.

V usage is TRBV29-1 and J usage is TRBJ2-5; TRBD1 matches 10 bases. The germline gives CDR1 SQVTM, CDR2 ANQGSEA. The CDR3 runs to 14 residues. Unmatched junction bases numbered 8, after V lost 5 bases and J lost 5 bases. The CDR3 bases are TGCAGCGTTATAAGGGACAGGGGAAGCGAGACCCAGTACTTC. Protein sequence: CSVIRDRGSETQYF. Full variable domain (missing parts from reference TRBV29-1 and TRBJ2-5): SAVISQKPSRDICQRGTSLTIQCQVDSQVTMMFWYRQQPGQSLTLIATANQGSEATYESGFVIDKFPISRPNLTFSTLTVSNMSPEDSSIYLCSVIRDRGSETQYFGPGTRLLVL.

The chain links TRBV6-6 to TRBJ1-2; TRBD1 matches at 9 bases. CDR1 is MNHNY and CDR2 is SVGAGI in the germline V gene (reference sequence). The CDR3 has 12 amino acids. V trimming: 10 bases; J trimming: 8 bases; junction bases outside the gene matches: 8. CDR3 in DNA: TGTGCCACAACAGGGGGCGCTAACGGCTACACCTTC. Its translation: CATTGGANGYTF.

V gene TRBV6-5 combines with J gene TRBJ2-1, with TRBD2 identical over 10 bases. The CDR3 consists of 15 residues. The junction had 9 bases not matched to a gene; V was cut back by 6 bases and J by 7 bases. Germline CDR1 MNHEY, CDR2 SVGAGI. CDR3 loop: CASSLSSGRGNEQFF. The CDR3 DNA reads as TGTGCCAGCAGCTTATCTAGCGGGAGAGGGAATGAGCAGTTCTTC.

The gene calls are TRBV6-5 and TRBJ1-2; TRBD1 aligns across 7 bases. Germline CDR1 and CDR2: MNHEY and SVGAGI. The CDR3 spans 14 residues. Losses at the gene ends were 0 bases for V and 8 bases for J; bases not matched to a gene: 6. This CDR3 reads CASSYSYRGNGYTF. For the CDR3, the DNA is TGTGCCAGCAGTTACTCCTACAGGGGAAACGGCTACACCTTC.

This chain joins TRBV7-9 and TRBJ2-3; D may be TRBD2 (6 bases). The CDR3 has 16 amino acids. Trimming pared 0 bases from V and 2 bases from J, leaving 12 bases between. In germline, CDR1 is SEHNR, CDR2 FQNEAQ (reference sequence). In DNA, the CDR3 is TGTGCCAGCAGCTTAGCAGGGCGGGACCCCACAGATACGCAGTATTTT. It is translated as CASSLAGRDPTDTQYF.

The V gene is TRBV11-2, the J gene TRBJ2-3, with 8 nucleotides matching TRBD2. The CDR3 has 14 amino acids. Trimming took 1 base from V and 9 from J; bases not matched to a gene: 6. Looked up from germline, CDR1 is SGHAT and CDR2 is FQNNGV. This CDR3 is CASSLAGGPETQYF. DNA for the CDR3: TGTGCCAGCAGCTTAGCGGGAGGGCCGGAGACGCAGTATTTT.

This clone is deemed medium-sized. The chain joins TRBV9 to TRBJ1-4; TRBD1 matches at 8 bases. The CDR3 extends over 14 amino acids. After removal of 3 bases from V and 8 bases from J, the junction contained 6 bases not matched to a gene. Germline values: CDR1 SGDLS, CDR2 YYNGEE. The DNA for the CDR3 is TGTGCCAGCAGCGCCAGGACAGGGAACGAAAAACTGTTTTTT. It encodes CASSARTGNEKLFF.

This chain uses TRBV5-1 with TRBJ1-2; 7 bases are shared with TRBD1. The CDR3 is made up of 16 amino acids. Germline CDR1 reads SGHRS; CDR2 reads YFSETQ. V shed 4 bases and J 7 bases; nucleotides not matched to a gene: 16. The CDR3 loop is CASSPQTGSVSGGYTF. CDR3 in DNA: TGCGCCAGCAGCCCACAGACAGGGAGCGTGTCAGGTGGCTACACCTTC.

CDR3 amino acids: CASSQERGDAQPQHF. CDR3 nucleotide sequence: TGTGCCAGCAGCCAAGAGCGGGGTGACGCTCAGCCCCAGCATTTT. This rearrangement joins TRBV4-2 to TRBJ1-5; D is unresolved. Per germline, CDR1 LGHNA and CDR2 YNFKEQ. The CDR3 has 15 residues. V was cut by 0 bases and J by 6 bases, with 12 bases left in between.

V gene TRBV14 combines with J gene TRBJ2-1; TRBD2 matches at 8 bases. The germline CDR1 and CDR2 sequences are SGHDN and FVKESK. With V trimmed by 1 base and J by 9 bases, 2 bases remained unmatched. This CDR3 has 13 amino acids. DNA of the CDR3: TGTGCCAGCAGCCAAGTTGGACTAGCTGAGCAGTTCTTC. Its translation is CASSQVGLAEQFF.

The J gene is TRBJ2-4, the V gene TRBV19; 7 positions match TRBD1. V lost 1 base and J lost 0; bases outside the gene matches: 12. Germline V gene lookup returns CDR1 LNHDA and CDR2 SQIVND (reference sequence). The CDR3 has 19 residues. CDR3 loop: CASSIGEGGSTQAKNIQYF. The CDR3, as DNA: TGTGCCAGTAGTATAGGGGAAGGGGGCTCAACCCAAGCCAAAAACATTCAGTACTTC.

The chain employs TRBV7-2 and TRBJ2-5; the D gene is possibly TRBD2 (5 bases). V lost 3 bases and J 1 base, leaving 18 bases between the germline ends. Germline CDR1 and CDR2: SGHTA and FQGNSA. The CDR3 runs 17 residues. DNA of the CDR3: TGTGCCAGCAGCTTGTCCAGAGCGGTAATTTCCCAAGAGACCCAGTACTTC. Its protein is CASSLSRAVISQETQYF.

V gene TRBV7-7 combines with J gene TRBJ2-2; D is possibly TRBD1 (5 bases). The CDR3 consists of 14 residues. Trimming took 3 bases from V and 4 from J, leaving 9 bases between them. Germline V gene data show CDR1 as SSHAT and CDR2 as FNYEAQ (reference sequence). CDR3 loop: CASSLGLSTGELFF. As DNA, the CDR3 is TGTGCCAGCAGCTTGGGGCTTTCCACCGGGGAGCTGTTTTTT.

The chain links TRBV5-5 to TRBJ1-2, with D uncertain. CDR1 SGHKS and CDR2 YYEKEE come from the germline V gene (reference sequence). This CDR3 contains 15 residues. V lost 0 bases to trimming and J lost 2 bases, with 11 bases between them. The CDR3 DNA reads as TGTGCCAGCAGCTTGGATCCGGGTAGGAACTATGGCTACACCTTC. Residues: CASSLDPGRNYGYTF.

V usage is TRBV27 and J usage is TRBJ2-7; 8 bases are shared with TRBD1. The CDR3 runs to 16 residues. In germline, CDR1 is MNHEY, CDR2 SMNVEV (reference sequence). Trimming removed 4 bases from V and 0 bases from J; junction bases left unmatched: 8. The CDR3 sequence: CASSSRRDRNSYEQYF. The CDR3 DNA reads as TGTGCCAGCAGTTCCCGCCGGGACAGGAACTCCTACGAGCAGTACTTC.

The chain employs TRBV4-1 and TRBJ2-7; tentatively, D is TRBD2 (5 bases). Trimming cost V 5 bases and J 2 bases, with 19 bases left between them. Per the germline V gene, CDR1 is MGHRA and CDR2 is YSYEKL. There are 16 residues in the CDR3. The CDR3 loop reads CASSSRIQDFPYEQYF. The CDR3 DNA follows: TGCGCCAGCAGCTCAAGGATTCAGGACTTCCCCTACGAGCAGTACTTC.

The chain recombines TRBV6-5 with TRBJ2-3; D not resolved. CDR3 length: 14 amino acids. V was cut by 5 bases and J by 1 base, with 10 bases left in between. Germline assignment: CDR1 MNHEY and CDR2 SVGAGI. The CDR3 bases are TGTGCCAGCAGTCCCCTAGGAGGCACAGATACGCAGTATTTT. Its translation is CASSPLGGTDTQYF.

The CDR3 region is CASSTGTGIREQYF. The CDR3 DNA sequence: TGTGCCAGCAGCACCGGGACAGGGATCCGCGAGCAGTACTTC. This chain joins TRBV7-2 and TRBJ2-7; 9 bases match TRBD1. The germline gives CDR1 SGHTA, CDR2 FQGNSA. J was trimmed by 6 bases and V by 5 bases; bases with no gene match: 8. The CDR3 loop spans 14 amino acids.

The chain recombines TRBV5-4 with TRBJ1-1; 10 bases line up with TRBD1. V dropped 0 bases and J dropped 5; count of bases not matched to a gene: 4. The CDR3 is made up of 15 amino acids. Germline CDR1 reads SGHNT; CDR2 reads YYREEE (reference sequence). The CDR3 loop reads CASSLVRQGATEAFF. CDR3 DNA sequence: TGTGCCAGCAGCTTGGTGAGACAGGGGGCTACTGAAGCTTTCTTT.

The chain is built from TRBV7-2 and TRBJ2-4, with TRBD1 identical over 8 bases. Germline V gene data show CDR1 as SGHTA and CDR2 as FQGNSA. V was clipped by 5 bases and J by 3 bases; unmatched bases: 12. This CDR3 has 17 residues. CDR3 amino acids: CASSPGRGTGRKNIQYF. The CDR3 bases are TGTGCCAGCAGCCCCGGAAGGGGGACAGGCCGCAAAAACATTCAGTACTTC. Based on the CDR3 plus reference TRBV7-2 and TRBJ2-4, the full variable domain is GAGVSQSPSNKVTEKGKDVELRCDPISGHTALYWYRQSLGQGLEFLIYFQGNSAPDKSGLPSDRFSAERTGGSVSTLTIQRTQQEDSAVYLCASSPGRGTGRKNIQYFGAGTRLSVL.

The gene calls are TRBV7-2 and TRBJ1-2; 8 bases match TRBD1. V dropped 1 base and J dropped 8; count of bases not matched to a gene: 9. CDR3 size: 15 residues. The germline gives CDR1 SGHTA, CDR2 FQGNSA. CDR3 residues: CASSLGSGGGRGYTF. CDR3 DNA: TGTGCCAGCAGCTTAGGTTCAGGGGGCGGTAGGGGCTACACCTTC. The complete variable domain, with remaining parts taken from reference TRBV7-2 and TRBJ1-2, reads GAGVSQSPSNKVTEKGKDVELRCDPISGHTALYWYRQSLGQGLEFLIYFQGNSAPDKSGLPSDRFSAERTGGSVSTLTIQRTQQEDSAVYLCASSLGSGGGRGYTFGSGTRLTVV.

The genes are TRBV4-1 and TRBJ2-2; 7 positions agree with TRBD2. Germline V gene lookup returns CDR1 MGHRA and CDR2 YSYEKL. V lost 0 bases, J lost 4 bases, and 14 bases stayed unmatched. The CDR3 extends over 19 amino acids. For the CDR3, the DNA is TGCGCCAGCAGCCAAGAAGGTGCCGGGGGGAATGCTCTCACCGGGGAGCTGTTTTTT. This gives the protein CASSQEGAGGNALTGELFF.

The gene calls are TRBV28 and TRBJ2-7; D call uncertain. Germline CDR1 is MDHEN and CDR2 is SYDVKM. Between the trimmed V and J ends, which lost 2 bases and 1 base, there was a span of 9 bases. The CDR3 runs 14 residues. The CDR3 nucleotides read TGTGCCAGCAGTTTACCCGGCGGATCCTACGAGCAGTACTTC. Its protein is CASSLPGGSYEQYF.

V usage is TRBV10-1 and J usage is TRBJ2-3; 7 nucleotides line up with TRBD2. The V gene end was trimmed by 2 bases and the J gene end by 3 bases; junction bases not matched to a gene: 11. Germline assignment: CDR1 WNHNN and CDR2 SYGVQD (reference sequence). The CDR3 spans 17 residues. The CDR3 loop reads CASSENPGGGSTDTQYF. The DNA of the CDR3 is TGCGCCAGCAGTGAGAATCCAGGTGGCGGGAGTACAGATACGCAGTATTTT.